This TCR beta chain was retrieved from a study of blood T cell repertoires in COVID-19. For the study at large: The United States, Italy and Spain provided the acute and convalescent COVID-19 samples. T cells, B-cell-depleted T cells, or PBMCs supplied cDNA or gDNA.

This CDR3 comprises 9 residues. Germline values: CDR1 DFQATT, CDR2 SNEGSKA (reference sequence). Original handling: Nucleated cell counts were estimated from reference gene primer amplification. Here immunoSEQ multiplex PCR was the method, and the copy in TCRdb shows in-frame clones only, minus some. V and J calls and clone size are copied from that table; D and trimming were computed from the DNA. The sample lists 200,000 to 250,000 clones; roughly 85% were seen once. Study members were between about 18 and 95 years old and lived in about two dozen US regions. The receptor was derived from a woman aged 40-49 years with acute COVID-19. The sequenced sample consisted of PBMCs or T cells enriched from blood (not recorded which). The J gene is TRBJ2-3, the V gene TRBV20-1; D uncertain. The CDR3 region has the DNA TGCAGACTTGGAGATACGCAGTATTTT. The encoded protein is CRLGDTQYF.